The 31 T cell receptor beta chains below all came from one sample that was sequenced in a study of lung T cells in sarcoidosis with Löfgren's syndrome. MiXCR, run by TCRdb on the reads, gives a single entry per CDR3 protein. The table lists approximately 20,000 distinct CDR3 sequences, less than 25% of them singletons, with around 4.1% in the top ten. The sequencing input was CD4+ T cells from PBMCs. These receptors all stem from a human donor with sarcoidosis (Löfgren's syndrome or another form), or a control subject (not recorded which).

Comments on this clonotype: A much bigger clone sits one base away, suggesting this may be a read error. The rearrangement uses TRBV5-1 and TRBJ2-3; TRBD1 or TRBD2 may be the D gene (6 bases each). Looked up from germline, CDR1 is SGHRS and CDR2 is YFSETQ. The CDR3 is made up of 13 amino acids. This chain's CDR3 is CAGSPTTGATQYF. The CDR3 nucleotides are TGCGCCGGCAGCCCTACCACGGGGGCTACGCAGTATTTT.

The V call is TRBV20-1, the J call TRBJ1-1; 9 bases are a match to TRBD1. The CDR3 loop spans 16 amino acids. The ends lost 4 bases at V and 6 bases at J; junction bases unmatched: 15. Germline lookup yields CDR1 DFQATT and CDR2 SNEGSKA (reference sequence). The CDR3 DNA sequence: TGCAGTGCTAACCACAATCCGTGGGACAGGGCGCCTGAAGCTTTCTTT. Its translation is CSANHNPWDRAPEAFF.

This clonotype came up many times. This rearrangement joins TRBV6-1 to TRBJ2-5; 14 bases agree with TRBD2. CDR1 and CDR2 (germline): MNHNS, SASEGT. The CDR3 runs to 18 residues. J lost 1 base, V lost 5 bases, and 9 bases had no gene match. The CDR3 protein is CASSRPGTSGGTQETQYF. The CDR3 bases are TGTGCCAGCAGTCGACCCGGGACTAGCGGGGGTACCCAAGAGACCCAGTACTTC.

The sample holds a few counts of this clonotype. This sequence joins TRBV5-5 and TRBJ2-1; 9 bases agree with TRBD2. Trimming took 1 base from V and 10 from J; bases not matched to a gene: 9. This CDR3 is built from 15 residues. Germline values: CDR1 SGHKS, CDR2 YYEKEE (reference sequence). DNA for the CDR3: TGTGCCAGCAGCTTGTCGACTAGCGGCCTCAGGGAGCAGTTCTTC. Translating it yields CASSLSTSGLREQFF.

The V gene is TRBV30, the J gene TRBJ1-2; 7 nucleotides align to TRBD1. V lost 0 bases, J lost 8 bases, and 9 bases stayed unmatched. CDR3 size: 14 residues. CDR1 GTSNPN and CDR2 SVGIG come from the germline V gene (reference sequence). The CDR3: CAWSVLGGGYGYTF. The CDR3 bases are TGTGCCTGGAGTGTACTAGGGGGCGGGTACGGCTACACCTTC.

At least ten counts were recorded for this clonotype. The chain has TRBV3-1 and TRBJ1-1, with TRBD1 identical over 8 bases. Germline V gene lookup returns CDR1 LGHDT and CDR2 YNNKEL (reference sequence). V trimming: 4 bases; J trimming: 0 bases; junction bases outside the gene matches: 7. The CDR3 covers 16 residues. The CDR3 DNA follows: TGTGCCAGCAGCCCCCAAACAGGGGGGATGAACACTGAAGCTTTCTTT. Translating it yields CASSPQTGGMNTEAFF.

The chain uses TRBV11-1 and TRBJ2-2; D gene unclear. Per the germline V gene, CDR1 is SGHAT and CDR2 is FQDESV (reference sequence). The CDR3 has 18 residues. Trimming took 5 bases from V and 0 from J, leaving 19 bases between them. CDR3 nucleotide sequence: TGTGCCAGCAGCCGGGCCGTAGGGTATCAGGCGAACACCGGGGAGCTGTTTTTT. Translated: CASSRAVGYQANTGELFF.

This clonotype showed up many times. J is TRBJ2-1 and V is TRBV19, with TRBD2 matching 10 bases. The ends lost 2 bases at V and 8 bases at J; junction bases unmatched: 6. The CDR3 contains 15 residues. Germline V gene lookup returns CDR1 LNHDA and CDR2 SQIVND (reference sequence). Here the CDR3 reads CASSIQREGRDEQFF. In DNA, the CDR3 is TGTGCCAGTAGTATACAGCGGGAGGGCCGGGATGAGCAGTTCTTC. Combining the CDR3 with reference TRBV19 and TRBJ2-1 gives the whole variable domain DGGITQSPKYLFRKEGQNVTLSCEQNLNHDAMYWYRQDPGQGLRLIYYSQIVNDFQKGDIAEGYSVSREKKESFPLTVTSAQKNPTAFYLCASSIQREGRDEQFFGPGTRLTVL.

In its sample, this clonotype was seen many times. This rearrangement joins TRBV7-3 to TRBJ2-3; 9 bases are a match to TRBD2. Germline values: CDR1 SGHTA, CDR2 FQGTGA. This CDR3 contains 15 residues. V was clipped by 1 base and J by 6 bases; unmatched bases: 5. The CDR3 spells CASSLMSGGMDTQYF. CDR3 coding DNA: TGTGCCAGCAGCTTAATGAGCGGGGGGATGGATACGCAGTATTTT.

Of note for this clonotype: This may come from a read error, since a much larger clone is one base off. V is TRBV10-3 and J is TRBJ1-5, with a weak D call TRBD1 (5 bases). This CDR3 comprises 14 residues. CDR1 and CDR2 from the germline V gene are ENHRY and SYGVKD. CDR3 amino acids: CAISQQVSNQPLHF. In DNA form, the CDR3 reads TGTGCCATCAGTCAACAGGTTAGCAATCAGCCCCTGCATTTT.

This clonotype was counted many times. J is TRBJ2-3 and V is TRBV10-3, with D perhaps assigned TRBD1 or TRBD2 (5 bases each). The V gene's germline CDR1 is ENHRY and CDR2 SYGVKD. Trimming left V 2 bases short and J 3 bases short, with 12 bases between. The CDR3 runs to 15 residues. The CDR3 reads CAISEAGGGTDTQYF. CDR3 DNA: TGTGCCATCAGTGAGGCTGGGGGTGGGACAGATACGCAGTATTTT.

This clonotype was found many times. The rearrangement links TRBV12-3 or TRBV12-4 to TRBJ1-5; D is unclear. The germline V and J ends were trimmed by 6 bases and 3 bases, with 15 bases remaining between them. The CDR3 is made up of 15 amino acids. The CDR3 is CASRPPGPSNQPQHF. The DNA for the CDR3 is TGTGCCAGCAGGCCCCCCGGACCCTCCAATCAGCCCCAGCATTTT.

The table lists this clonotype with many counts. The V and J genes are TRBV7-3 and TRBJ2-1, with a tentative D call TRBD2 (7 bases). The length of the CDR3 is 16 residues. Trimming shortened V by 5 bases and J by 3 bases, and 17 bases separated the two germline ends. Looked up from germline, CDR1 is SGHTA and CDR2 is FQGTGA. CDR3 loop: CASSPRGGAFYNEQFF. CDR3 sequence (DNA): TGTGCCAGCAGCCCGAGGGGGGGGGCCTTCTACAATGAGCAGTTCTTC.

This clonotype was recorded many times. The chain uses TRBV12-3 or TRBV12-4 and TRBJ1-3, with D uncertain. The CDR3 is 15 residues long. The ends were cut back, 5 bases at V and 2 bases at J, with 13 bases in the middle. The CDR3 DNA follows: TGTGCCAGCAGTCTACTCAAGGGAGCTGGAAACACCATATATTTT. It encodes CASSLLKGAGNTIYF.

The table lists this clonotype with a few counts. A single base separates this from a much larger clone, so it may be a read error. The CDR3 region is CAGSGGLRGGRYGYTF. The CDR3 bases are TGTGCCGGCAGTGGGGGACTCAGAGGGGGGAGGTATGGCTACACCTTC. The chain uses TRBV12-3 or TRBV12-4 and TRBJ1-2, with D tentatively TRBD1 (6 bases). There are 16 residues in the CDR3.

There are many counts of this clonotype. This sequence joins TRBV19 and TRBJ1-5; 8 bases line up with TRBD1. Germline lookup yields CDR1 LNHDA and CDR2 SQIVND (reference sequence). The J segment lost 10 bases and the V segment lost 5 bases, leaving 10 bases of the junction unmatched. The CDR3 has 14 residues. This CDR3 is CASSPTGGRGPQHF. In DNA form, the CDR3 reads TGTGCCAGTAGTCCTACAGGGGGAAGGGGACCCCAGCATTTT.

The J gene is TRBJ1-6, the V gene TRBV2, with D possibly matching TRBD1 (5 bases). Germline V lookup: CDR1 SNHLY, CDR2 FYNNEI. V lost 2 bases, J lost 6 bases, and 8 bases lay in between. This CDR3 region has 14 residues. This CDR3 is CASSERQGNSPLHF. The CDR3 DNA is TGTGCCAGCAGTGAAAGGCAGGGTAATTCACCCCTCCACTTT. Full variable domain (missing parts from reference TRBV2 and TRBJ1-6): EPEVTQTPSHQVTQMGQEVILRCVPISNHLYFYWYRQILGQKVEFLVSFYNNEISEKSEIFDDQFSVERPDGSNFTLKIRSTKLEDSAMYFCASSERQGNSPLHFGNGTRLTVT.

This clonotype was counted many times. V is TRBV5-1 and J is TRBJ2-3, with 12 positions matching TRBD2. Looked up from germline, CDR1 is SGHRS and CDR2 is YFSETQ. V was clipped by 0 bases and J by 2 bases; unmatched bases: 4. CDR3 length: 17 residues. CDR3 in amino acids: CASSLGTSGIVTDTQYF. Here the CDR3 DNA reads TGCGCCAGCAGCTTGGGGACTAGCGGGATCGTCACAGATACGCAGTATTTT.

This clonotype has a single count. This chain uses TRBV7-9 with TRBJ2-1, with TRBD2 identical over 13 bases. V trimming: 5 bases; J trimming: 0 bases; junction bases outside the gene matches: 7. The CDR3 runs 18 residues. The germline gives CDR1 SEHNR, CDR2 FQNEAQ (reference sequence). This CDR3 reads CASSLPGLAGNSYNEQFF. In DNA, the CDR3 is TGTGCCAGCAGCCTACCGGGACTAGCGGGGAACTCCTACAATGAGCAGTTCTTC. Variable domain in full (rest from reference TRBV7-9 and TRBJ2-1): DTGVSQNPRHKITKRGQNVTFRCDPISEHNRLYWYRQTLGQGPEFLTYFQNEAQLEKSRLLSDRFSAERPKGSFSTLEIQRTEQGDSAMYLCASSLPGLAGNSYNEQFFGPGTRLTVL.

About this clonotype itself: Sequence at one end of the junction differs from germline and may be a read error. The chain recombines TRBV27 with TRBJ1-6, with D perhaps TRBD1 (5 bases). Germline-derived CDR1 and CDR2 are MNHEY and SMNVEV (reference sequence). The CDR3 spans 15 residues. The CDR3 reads CASSLAGIGVSPPHF. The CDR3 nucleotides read TGTGCCAGCAGTTTAGCGGGGATAGGGGTTTCACCCCCCCACTTT.

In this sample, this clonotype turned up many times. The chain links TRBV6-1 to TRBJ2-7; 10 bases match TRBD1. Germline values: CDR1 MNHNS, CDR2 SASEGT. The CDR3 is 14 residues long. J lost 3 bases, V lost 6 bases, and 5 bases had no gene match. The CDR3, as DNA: TGTGCCAGCAGGGGACAGGGGAGTATCTACGAGCAGTACTTC. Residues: CASRGQGSIYEQYF.

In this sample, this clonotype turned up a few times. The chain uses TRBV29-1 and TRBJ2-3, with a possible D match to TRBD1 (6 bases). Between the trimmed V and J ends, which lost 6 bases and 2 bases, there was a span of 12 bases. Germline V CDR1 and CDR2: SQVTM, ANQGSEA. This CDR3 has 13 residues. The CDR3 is CSVGTRYTDTQYF. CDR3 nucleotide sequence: TGCAGCGTGGGGACAAGATACACAGATACGCAGTATTTT.

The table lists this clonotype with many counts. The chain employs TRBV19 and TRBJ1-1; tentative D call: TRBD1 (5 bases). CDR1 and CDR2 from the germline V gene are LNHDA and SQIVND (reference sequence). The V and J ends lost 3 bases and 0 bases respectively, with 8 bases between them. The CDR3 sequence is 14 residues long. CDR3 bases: TGTGCCAGTAGTATTAGACAGATGAACACTGAAGCTTTCTTT. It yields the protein CASSIRQMNTEAFF.

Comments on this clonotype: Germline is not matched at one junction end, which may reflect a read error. Here the CDR3 DNA reads TGCGGTGCTACCCCGGCGGGGGCTAGGAGCTCCTACAATGAGCAGTTCTTC. This encodes CGATPAGARSSYNEQFF. This sequence joins TRBV20-1 and TRBJ2-1, with D perhaps matching TRBD2 (7 bases). This CDR3 contains 17 residues. Germline CDR1 reads DFQATT; CDR2 reads SNEGSKA (reference sequence).

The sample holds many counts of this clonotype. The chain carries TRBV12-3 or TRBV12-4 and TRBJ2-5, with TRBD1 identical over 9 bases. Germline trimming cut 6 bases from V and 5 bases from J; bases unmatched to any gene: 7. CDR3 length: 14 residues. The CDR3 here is CASSHGQGYETQYF. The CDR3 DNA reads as TGTGCCAGCAGCCACGGACAGGGGTACGAGACCCAGTACTTC.

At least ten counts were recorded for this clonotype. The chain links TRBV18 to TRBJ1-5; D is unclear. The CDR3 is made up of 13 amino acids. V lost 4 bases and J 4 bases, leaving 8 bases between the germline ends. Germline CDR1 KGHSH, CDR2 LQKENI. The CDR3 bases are TGTGCCAGCTCACTGAAAACGAATCAGCCCCAGCATTTT. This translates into CASSLKTNQPQHF.

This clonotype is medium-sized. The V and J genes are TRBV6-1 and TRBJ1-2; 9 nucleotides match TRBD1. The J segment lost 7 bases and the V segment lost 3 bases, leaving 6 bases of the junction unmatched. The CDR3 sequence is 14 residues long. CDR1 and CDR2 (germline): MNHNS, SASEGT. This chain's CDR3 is CASSDLDRGSGYTF. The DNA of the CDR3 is TGTGCCAGCAGTGATCTGGACAGGGGATCTGGCTACACCTTC.

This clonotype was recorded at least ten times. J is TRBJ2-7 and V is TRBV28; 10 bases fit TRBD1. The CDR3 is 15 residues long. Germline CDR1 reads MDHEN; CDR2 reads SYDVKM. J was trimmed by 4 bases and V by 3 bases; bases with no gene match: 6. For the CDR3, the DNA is TGTGCCAGCAGTTTCACCGGACAGGGGGGGTACGAGCAGTACTTC. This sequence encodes CASSFTGQGGYEQYF.

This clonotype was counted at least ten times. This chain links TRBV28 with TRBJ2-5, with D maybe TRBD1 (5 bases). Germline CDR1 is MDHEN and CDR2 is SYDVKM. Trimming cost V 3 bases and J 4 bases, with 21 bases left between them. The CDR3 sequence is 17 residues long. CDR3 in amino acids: CASSFGRTSNIRETQYF. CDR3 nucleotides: TGTGCCAGCAGTTTTGGTCGGACAAGTAACATCAGAGAGACCCAGTACTTC.

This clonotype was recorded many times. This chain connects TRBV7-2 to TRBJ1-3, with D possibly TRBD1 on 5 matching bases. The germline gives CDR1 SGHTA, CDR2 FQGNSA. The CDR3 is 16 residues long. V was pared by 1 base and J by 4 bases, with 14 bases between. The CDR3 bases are TGTGCCAGCAGCTTAGGGGGGAAAGGGGCAGGAAACACCATATATTTT. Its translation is CASSLGGKGAGNTIYF.

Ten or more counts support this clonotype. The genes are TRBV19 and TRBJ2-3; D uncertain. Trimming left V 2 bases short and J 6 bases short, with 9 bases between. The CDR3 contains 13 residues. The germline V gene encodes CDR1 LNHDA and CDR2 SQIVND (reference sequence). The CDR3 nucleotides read TGTGCCAGTAGTATAAGCTGGGGTGATACGCAGTATTTT. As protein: CASSISWGDTQYF.